This T cell receptor (beta chain) was observed in a study of T-cell reconstitution after alpha-beta-depleted transplantation in children. Using unique molecular identifiers, the investigators prepared the TCRbeta library. Via MiXCR, TCRdb re-called the PCR reads, giving one row per CDR3 protein. The sample shows just under 550,000 distinct CDR3 sequences, around 19% of them seen only once. The TCR originated in a human donor who donated a stem cell graft to a child with acute lymphoblastic leukemia. Sequencing used PBMCs from the stem cell graft donor, obtained from the stem cell graft.

In DNA, the CDR3 is TGTGCCAGCAGCGTAGGTGGGACGACCGGGGAGCTGTTTTTT. Translated, it gives CASSVGGTTGELFF. The rearrangement links TRBV9 to TRBJ2-2; tentatively, D is TRBD1 or TRBD2 (5 bases each). CDR1 is SGDLS, CDR2 YYNGEE, per germline. Trimming pared 0 bases from V and 5 bases from J, leaving 8 bases between. This CDR3 spans 14 amino acids. The whole variable domain, remainder taken from reference TRBV9 and TRBJ2-2, is DSGVTQTPKHLITATGQRVTLRCSPRSGDLSVYWYQQSLDQGLQFLIQYYNGEERAKGNILERFSAQQFPDLHSELNLSSLELGDSALYFCASSVGGTTGELFFGEGSRLTVL.